This T cell receptor (beta chain) was sequenced for a study of graft-versus-host responses after intestinal transplantation. V gave up 6 bases and J gave up 8 bases; unmatched junction bases: 13. The CDR3 is 15 amino acids. CDR1 MNHNS and CDR2 SASEGT come from the germline V gene. The table came from immunoSEQ multiplex PCR; TCRdb's copy has only in-frame clones and leaves some out. Counted here are about 18,000 clones, about two fifths occurring once; the ten biggest clones make up 0.9%. The receptor was derived from a human patient who received an intestinal transplant. The chain has TRBV6-1 and TRBJ2-3, with 8 bases identical to TRBD2. The source material was alloreactive CD4+ T cells from a mixed lymphocyte reaction culture, sampled before intestinal transplant. As for subset: CFSE-low proliferating T cells sorted from approximately 6-day pre-transplant mixed lymphocyte reaction (GvH or HvG direction). The CDR3 sequence is CASRDLGTRKGTQYF. The DNA of the CDR3 is TGTGCCAGCAGGGACCTGGGGACTAGGAAGGGTACGCAGTATTTT.